Each of the 28 T cell receptor beta chains below was sequenced from the same sample in a study of cytomegalovirus exposure and HLA in healthy donors. Primers for the PCR totalled 60 Vbeta and 13 Jbeta. Method: immunoSEQ multiplex PCR; TCRdb's copy keeps in-frame clones and lacks some. The sample has 90,000 to 110,000 clones, approximately 82% seen once. The sequenced material came from PBMCs. The receptor set was obtained from a man aged 40-49 years in good health and CMV-seropositive.

This sequence joins TRBV28 and TRBJ1-1; 7 bases agree with TRBD1. The length of the CDR3 is 14 residues. The V gene end was trimmed by 5 bases and the J gene end by 4 bases; junction bases not matched to a gene: 7. Germline CDR1 reads MDHEN; CDR2 reads SYDVKM. The CDR3 DNA sequence: TGTGCCAGCAGTCCAGGGGGTTCGGCCACTGAAGCTTTCTTT. Its protein is CASSPGGSATEAFF.

V is TRBV6-6 and J is TRBJ2-7; 8 bases are a match to TRBD2. This CDR3 contains 14 residues. V shed 4 bases, J shed 5 bases, and the junction held 7 bases outside the gene matches. CDR1 and CDR2 (germline): MNHNY, SVGAGI (reference sequence). This CDR3 is CASSFGGGPHEQYF. DNA of the CDR3: TGTGCCAGCAGTTTTGGCGGGGGGCCTCACGAGCAGTACTTC.

This chain links TRBV19 with TRBJ2-2; D is undetermined. Between the trimmed V and J ends, which lost 8 bases and 6 bases, there was a span of 19 bases. The CDR3 is 15 residues long. Germline V gives CDR1 LNHDA, CDR2 SQIVND (reference sequence). CDR3 protein: CASRTAQVLAGELFF. CDR3 bases: TGTGCCAGTCGCACGGCCCAGGTTTTGGCCGGGGAGCTGTTTTTT.

The chain uses TRBV10-1 and TRBJ2-1; D uncertain. V was shortened by 6 bases and J by 13 bases, with 13 bases between the two germline ends. The CDR3 contains 11 residues. Germline V gives CDR1 WNHNN, CDR2 SYGVQD (reference sequence). The CDR3 sequence is CASSFGQIQFF. The CDR3 nucleotides are TGCGCCAGCAGCTTCGGTCAAATACAGTTCTTC.

The genes are TRBV2 and TRBJ1-5, with 8 bases fitting TRBD1. J gave up 5 bases and V 5 bases, and 8 bases lay outside the gene matches. This CDR3 has 15 residues. Germline V gene lookup returns CDR1 SNHLY and CDR2 FYNNEI. The CDR3, as DNA: TGTGCCAGCAGTAAACAGGGGGTTGACGATCAGCCCCAGCATTTT. Its protein product is CASSKQGVDDQPQHF.

The rearrangement links TRBV29-1 to TRBJ2-3; no definite D call. CDR1 SQVTM and CDR2 ANQGSEA come from the germline V gene. The CDR3 extends over 12 amino acids. The V end was cut by 4 bases, the J end by 2 bases, with 7 bases between. Here the CDR3 reads CSVVDITDTQYF. The CDR3 nucleotides read TGCAGCGTTGTAGATATCACAGATACGCAGTATTTT.

The genes are TRBV28 and TRBJ2-5; TRBD2 might be the D (6 bases). CDR3 length: 15 amino acids. Deletions cut 1 base from V and 5 bases from J, with 14 bases between. Germline CDR1 MDHEN, CDR2 SYDVKM. CDR3 residues: CASSLSAPGGETQYF. The CDR3 coding sequence is TGTGCCAGCAGTTTATCGGCACCTGGGGGGGAGACCCAGTACTTC.

V gene TRBV11-2 combines with J gene TRBJ1-5; 7 bases are shared with TRBD1. Germline lookup yields CDR1 SGHAT and CDR2 FQNNGV. CDR3 length: 14 amino acids. V lost 5 bases and J lost 2; bases outside the gene matches: 3. The CDR3 region is CASSDTGGNQPQHF. The DNA for the CDR3 is TGTGCCAGCAGCGATACAGGGGGCAATCAGCCCCAGCATTTT.

In this sample, this clone turned up a few times. This rearrangement joins TRBV13 to TRBJ2-6; D not certain. The CDR3 extends over 18 amino acids. CDR1 and CDR2 from the germline V gene are PRHDT and FYEKMQ (reference sequence). Trimming removed 1 base at V and 0 bases at J, with 13 bases between. The CDR3 DNA reads as TGTGCCAGCAGCTTAGCCCCAGTAACCCCCTCTGGGGCCAACGTCCTGACTTTC. It specifies CASSLAPVTPSGANVLTF. The variable domain in full, completed from reference TRBV13 and TRBJ2-6, reads AAGVIQSPRHLIKEKRETATLKCYPIPRHDTVYWYQQGPGQDPQFLISFYEKMQSDKGSIPDRFSAQQFSDYHSELNMSSLELGDSALYFCASSLAPVTPSGANVLTFGAGSRLTVL.

The chain joins TRBV7-9 to TRBJ1-2, with TRBD1 as a possible D gene (5 bases). The V gene's germline CDR1 is SEHNR and CDR2 FQNEAQ (reference sequence). V shed 2 bases and J shed 2 bases, with 21 bases lying between them. The CDR3 sequence is 18 residues long. The CDR3 DNA reads TGTGCCAGCAGCTTATTGTTGGGGGGACCAGGAATAAACTATGGCTACACCTTC. Protein: CASSLLLGGPGINYGYTF.

This clone was found once. This chain joins TRBV5-6 and TRBJ1-4; D is possibly TRBD1 (5 bases). With 4 bases removed from V and 3 bases from J, the gap between germline ends came to 16 bases. Germline V CDR1 and CDR2: SGHDT, YYEEEE. The CDR3 length is 16 residues. The CDR3 nucleotides read TGTGCCAGCAGCGTCGGCCAGGGATCTGCTAATGAAAAACTGTTTTTT. This gives the protein CASSVGQGSANEKLFF.

This rearrangement joins TRBV29-1 to TRBJ2-7; 7 positions match TRBD1. V shed 6 bases, J shed 6 bases, and the junction held 5 bases outside the gene matches. The CDR3 runs 11 residues. The germline V gene has CDR1 SQVTM and CDR2 ANQGSEA. Here the CDR3 DNA reads TGCAGCGTAGGACAGGTATCCGAGCAGTACTTC. It codes for CSVGQVSEQYF.

The V and J genes are TRBV19 and TRBJ2-2; D is unclear. V lost 3 bases and J lost 5, with 4 bases in between. This CDR3 is 12 amino acids long. Germline CDR1 and CDR2: LNHDA and SQIVND (reference sequence). The CDR3 DNA follows: TGTGCCAGTAGTATCGTGACCGGGGAGCTGTTTTTT. Amino acids: CASSIVTGELFF.

This chain links TRBV6-1 with TRBJ2-7; 9 nucleotides agree with TRBD1. Germline assignment: CDR1 MNHNS and CDR2 SASEGT. CDR3 size: 15 residues. V gave up 8 bases and J gave up 0 bases; unmatched junction bases: 8. CDR3 nucleotides: TGTGCCAGCCTAAAGAGGGGACAGGGCTCCTACGAGCAGTACTTC. It codes for CASLKRGQGSYEQYF.

The chain combines TRBV7-3 with TRBJ1-1; no reliable D call. V was shortened by 2 bases and J by 1 base, with 11 bases between the two germline ends. The CDR3 is made up of 15 amino acids. CDR1 is SGHTA, CDR2 FQGTGA, per germline. CDR3 bases: TGTGCCAGCAGCTTAGGTATGCGAAAGAACACTGAAGCTTTCTTT. Amino acid sequence: CASSLGMRKNTEAFF.

The V gene is TRBV7-2, the J gene TRBJ2-5; 12 nucleotides align to TRBD1. The CDR3 spans 16 residues. Trimming took 2 bases from V and 5 from J; bases not matched to a gene: 6. Per the germline V gene, CDR1 is SGHTA and CDR2 is FQGNSA. The CDR3: CASSLTGTGGWETQYF. For the CDR3, the DNA is TGTGCCAGCAGCTTAACCGGGACAGGGGGCTGGGAGACCCAGTACTTC.

The chain employs TRBV27 and TRBJ1-5, with D perhaps matching TRBD1 (6 bases). V lost 5 bases, J lost 9 bases, and 14 bases lay in between. Germline V gene sequence: CDR1 MNHEY, CDR2 SMNVEV (reference sequence). The CDR3 consists of 13 residues. The CDR3: CASSPIGGRPQHF. DNA for the CDR3: TGTGCCAGCAGTCCCATAGGGGGTCGGCCCCAGCATTTT.

The table lists this clone with a count of one. V gene TRBV4-1 combines with J gene TRBJ2-5; 10 positions agree with TRBD2. V shed 1 base, J shed 4 bases, and the junction held 9 bases outside the gene matches. Germline V CDR1 and CDR2: MGHRA, YSYEKL. The CDR3 consists of 17 residues. The CDR3: CASSQGRAGGPGETQYF. The CDR3 bases are TGCGCCAGCAGCCAAGGACGAGCGGGAGGGCCTGGAGAGACCCAGTACTTC.

The V and J genes are TRBV27 and TRBJ2-7, with TRBD1 matching 9 bases. The germline gives CDR1 MNHEY, CDR2 SMNVEV (reference sequence). This CDR3 is 14 amino acids long. Germline trimming cut 5 bases from V and 5 bases from J; bases unmatched to any gene: 7. In DNA, the CDR3 is TGTGCCAGCAGTAAGGGACAGGGTTTCCACGAGCAGTACTTC. Amino acids: CASSKGQGFHEQYF.

The chain links TRBV5-1 to TRBJ2-3; the D gene is possibly TRBD2 (6 bases). Germline loops: CDR1 SGHRS, CDR2 YFSETQ. V lost 5 bases and J lost 6, with 16 bases in between. The CDR3 contains 14 residues. The CDR3 sequence: CASSSPAEGDTQYF. Here the CDR3 DNA reads TGCGCCAGCAGTTCCCCAGCGGAGGGCGATACGCAGTATTTT.

CDR3: CASSLRTVGNQPQHF. In DNA form, the CDR3 reads TGTGCCAGCAGCTTACGGACAGTGGGCAATCAGCCCCAGCATTTT. The genes are TRBV7-2 and TRBJ1-5, with D perhaps matching TRBD1 (6 bases). The CDR3 spans 15 residues. V lost 2 bases and J lost 2, with 10 bases in between. Germline CDR1 and CDR2: SGHTA and FQGNSA.

The chain carries TRBV9 and TRBJ1-2; weak D call: TRBD1 (5 bases). Per germline, CDR1 SGDLS and CDR2 YYNGEE. This CDR3 has 15 residues. With 1 base removed from V and 5 bases from J, the gap between germline ends came to 15 bases. The chain's CDR3 is CASSVTPQGQYGYTF. CDR3 DNA sequence: TGTGCCAGCAGCGTAACCCCTCAGGGCCAATATGGCTACACCTTC.

There are a few counts of this clone. The V gene is TRBV7-9, the J gene TRBJ1-4; 10 bases fit TRBD1. Germline V gene data show CDR1 as SEHNR and CDR2 as FQNEAQ (reference sequence). The junction had 11 bases not matched to a gene; V was cut back by 3 bases and J by 7 bases. The CDR3 runs to 17 residues. CDR3 nucleotide sequence: TGTGCCAGCAGCTTCCGGGACAGGGGTTCAGTCGGTGAAAAACTGTTTTTT. Its protein is CASSFRDRGSVGEKLFF. The full variable domain, with the rest looked up from reference TRBV7-9 and TRBJ1-4, is DTGVSQNPRHKITKRGQNVTFRCDPISEHNRLYWYRQTLGQGPEFLTYFQNEAQLEKSRLLSDRFSAERPKGSFSTLEIQRTEQGDSAMYLCASSFRDRGSVGEKLFFGSGTQLSVL.

The J gene is TRBJ2-7, the V gene TRBV4-1; 12 bases map to TRBD1. The CDR3 loop spans 15 amino acids. The V gene's germline CDR1 is MGHRA and CDR2 YSYEKL. V was pared by 4 bases and J by 5 bases, with 6 bases of the junction left unmatched. The CDR3 protein is CASSPWGQGADEQYF. In nucleotides, the CDR3 is TGCGCCAGCAGCCCCTGGGGACAGGGGGCGGACGAGCAGTACTTC.

J is TRBJ2-1 and V is TRBV27; 13 bases map to TRBD2. CDR1 MNHEY and CDR2 SMNVEV come from the germline V gene (reference sequence). V was pared by 3 bases and J by 5 bases, with 1 base of the junction left unmatched. The CDR3 extends over 15 amino acids. CDR3 loop: CASSFGLAGDNEQFF. CDR3 bases: TGTGCCAGCAGTTTCGGACTAGCGGGGGACAATGAGCAGTTCTTC.

This rearrangement joins TRBV9 to TRBJ1-6, with TRBD1 as a possible D gene (5 bases). The CDR3 spans 14 residues. From germline, CDR1 is SGDLS and CDR2 YYNGEE. Trimming removed 6 bases at V and 10 bases at J, with 17 bases between. The CDR3 nucleotides read TGTGCCAGCACCCCGGCGACACAGGTATCACCCCTCCACTTT. As protein: CASTPATQVSPLHF.

V gene TRBV5-8 combines with J gene TRBJ1-3; D not resolved. Germline CDR1 is SGHTS and CDR2 is YDEGEE. The ends were cut back, 4 bases at V and 0 bases at J, with 11 bases in the middle. This CDR3 is 15 amino acids long. The CDR3 region is CASSEYGSSGNTIYF. The CDR3 DNA reads as TGTGCCAGCAGCGAATACGGGAGCTCTGGAAACACCATATATTTT. Using reference TRBV5-8 and TRBJ1-3 for the parts outside the CDR3, the full variable domain is EAGVTQSPTHLIKTRGQQATLRCSPISGHTSVYWYQQALGLGLQFLLWYDEGEERNRGNFPPRFSGRQFPNYSSELNVNALELEDSALYLCASSEYGSSGNTIYFGEGSWLTVV.

Worth noting for this clone: This same CDR3 is encoded by further DNA sequences in the sample. V and J are TRBV29-1 and TRBJ2-1, with TRBD2 identical over 7 bases. Germline lookup yields CDR1 SQVTM and CDR2 ANQGSEA. The CDR3 has 11 amino acids. Trimming cost V 3 bases and J 9 bases; bases outside gene matches: 2. The DNA for the CDR3 is TGCAGCGTTGATTCGGGGGGTGAGCAGTTCTTC. Its protein is CSVDSGGEQFF.